The clone carrying this TCR beta chain ranks as medium-sized. Its antigen is not known. Using immunoSEQ multiplex PCR, the repertoire was profiled, and TCRdb retains in-frame clones only, with some absent. The sample has tens of thousands of clones; over 70% are singletons. The data originate from a study of pediatric ulcerative colitis. CDR1 WNHNN and CDR2 SYGVQD come from the germline V gene (reference sequence). The V end lost 2 bases, the J end lost 4 bases, and 2 bases lay between the germline ends. There are 11 residues in the CDR3. One to two pinch biopsies were taken from the rectum during colonoscopy. Study-wide results and caveats: Some T cells in rectal biopsies may come from blood, especially with overt colitis.

The gene calls are TRBV10-1 and TRBJ2-5, with D uncertain. Sequencing was done on a sample of gut tissue. The sequence was obtained from a boy younger than 18 with severe ulcerative colitis. The CDR3 loop is CASSEGETQYF. The CDR3 DNA is TGCGCCAGCAGTGAGGGAGAGACCCAGTACTTC.